This T cell receptor (beta chain) was captured in a study of blood T cell repertoires in COVID-19. The germline V and J ends were trimmed by 2 bases and 2 bases, with 10 bases remaining between them. The CDR3 extends over 14 amino acids. Per the germline V gene, CDR1 is SGDLS and CDR2 is YYNGEE. This table comes from immunoSEQ multiplex PCR, and its TCRdb copy is limited to in-frame clones, with some not included. The data show 50,000 to 65,000 clones, around 90% seen once. The receptor was derived from a man between 65 and 80 years old with acute or convalescent COVID-19. V is TRBV9 and J is TRBJ1-1; maybe TRBD1 (6 bases). Sequencing was done on a sample of peripheral blood. The CDR3 spells CASSVSGTNTEAFF. The CDR3 nucleotides read TGTGCCAGCAGCGTCTCGGGGACAAACACTGAAGCTTTCTTT.